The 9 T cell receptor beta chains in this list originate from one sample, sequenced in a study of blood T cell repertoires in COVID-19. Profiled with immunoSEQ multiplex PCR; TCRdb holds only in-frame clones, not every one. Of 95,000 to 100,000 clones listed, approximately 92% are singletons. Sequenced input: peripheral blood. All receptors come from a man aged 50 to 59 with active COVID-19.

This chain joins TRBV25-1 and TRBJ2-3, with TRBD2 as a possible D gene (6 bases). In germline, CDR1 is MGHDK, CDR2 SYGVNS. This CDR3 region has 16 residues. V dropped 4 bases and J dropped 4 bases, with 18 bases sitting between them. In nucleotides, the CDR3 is TGTGCCAGCAGTGGGCGTGCGGGGATTACCTCAGATACGCAGTATTTT. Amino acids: CASSGRAGITSDTQYF.

The CDR3 reads CASSDYRGDSPLHF. The CDR3 coding sequence is TGTGCCAGCAGTGACTACAGGGGGGATTCACCCCTCCACTTT. The chain employs TRBV27 and TRBJ1-6; 8 bases line up with TRBD1. There are 14 residues in the CDR3. Germline loops: CDR1 MNHEY, CDR2 SMNVEV (reference sequence). Trimming removed 5 bases from V and 8 bases from J; junction bases left unmatched: 5.

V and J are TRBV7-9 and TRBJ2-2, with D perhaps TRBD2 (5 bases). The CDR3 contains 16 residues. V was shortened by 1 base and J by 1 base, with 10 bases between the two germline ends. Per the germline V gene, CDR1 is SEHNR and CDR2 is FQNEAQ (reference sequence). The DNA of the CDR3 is TGTGCCAGCAGCTTAGGAGGCGGGCAGAACACCGGGGAGCTGTTTTTT. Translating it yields CASSLGGGQNTGELFF.

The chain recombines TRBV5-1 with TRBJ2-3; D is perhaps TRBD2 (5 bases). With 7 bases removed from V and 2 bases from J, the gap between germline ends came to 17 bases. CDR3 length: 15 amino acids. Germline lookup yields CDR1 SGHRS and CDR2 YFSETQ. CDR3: CASAAGAGITDTQYF. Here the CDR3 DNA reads TGCGCCAGCGCGGCGGGCGCGGGCATCACAGATACGCAGTATTTT.

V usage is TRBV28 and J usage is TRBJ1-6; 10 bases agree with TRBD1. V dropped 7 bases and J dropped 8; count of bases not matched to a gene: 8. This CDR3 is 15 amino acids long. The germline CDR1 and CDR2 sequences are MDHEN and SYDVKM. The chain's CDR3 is CASTTGTGDYSPLHF. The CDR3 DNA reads TGTGCCAGCACCACCGGGACAGGGGATTATTCACCCCTCCACTTT.

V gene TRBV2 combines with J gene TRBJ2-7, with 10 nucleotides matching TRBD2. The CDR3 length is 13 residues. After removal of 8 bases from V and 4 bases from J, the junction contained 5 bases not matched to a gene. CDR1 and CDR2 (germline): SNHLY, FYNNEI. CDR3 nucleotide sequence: TGTGCCAGCGGGGCTAGCGGGAGTTACGAGCAGTACTTC. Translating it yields CASGASGSYEQYF.

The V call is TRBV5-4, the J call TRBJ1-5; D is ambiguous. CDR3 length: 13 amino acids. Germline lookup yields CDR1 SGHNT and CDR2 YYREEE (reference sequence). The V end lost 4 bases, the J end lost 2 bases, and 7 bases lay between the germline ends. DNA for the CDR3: TGTGCCAGCAGCCCGGAGGGCAATCAGCCCCAGCATTTT. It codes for CASSPEGNQPQHF.

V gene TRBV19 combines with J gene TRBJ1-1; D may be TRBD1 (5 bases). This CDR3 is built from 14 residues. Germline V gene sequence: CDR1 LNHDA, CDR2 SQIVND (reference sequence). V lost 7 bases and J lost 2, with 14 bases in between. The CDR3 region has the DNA TGTGCCAGTACCTCGGGGGGTCTCAACACTGAAGCTTTCTTT. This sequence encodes CASTSGGLNTEAFF.

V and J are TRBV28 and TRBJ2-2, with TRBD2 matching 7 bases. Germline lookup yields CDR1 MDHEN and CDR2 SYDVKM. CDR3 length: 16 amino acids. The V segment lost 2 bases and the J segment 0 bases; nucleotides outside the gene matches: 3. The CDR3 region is CASSLNLAANTGELFF. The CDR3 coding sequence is TGTGCCAGCAGTTTAAATCTAGCGGCGAACACCGGGGAGCTGTTTTTT.